Below, 14 T cell receptor beta chains from the same sample are listed, as sequenced in a study of shared clonotypes between healthy human individuals (TCRdb year 2020). The library was produced with the immunoSEQ multiplex PCR assay. The clones in this table, taken by TCRdb from immuneACCESS, are in-frame only. Not every clone is retained; where verified, under half of the shortfall comes from an unresolved V gene, and the cause of the rest is unknown. This sample comprises some 2,400,000 clones, roughly 95% of them detected only once. Roughly 0.13% of the sample is taken by the ten largest. Source material: naive CD4+ T cells sorted from blood. The meaning of the sample's cell subset or site label: CD45RA+ positively selected. Receptors originate from a young man in good health.

V and J are TRBV19 and TRBJ2-5; 9 bases are shared with TRBD1. The germline CDR1 and CDR2 sequences are LNHDA and SQIVND (reference sequence). This CDR3 comprises 16 residues. Losses at the gene ends were 4 bases for V and 2 bases for J; bases not matched to a gene: 8. The CDR3 DNA reads TGTGCCAGTAGTAGTACAGGGGGCGTCCTTCAAGAGACCCAGTACTTC. It yields the protein CASSSTGGVLQETQYF.

The chain uses TRBV6-1 and TRBJ1-1, with D unresolved. Trimming removed 7 bases from V and 3 bases from J, with 18 bases in between. This CDR3 spans 15 amino acids. Germline loops: CDR1 MNHNS, CDR2 SASEGT. As DNA, the CDR3 is TGTGCCAGCATCAGGCAACAGACTATAGACACTGAAGCTTTCTTT. It yields the protein CASIRQQTIDTEAFF.

The chain combines TRBV27 with TRBJ2-5; TRBD2 agrees at 9 bases. CDR1 is MNHEY, CDR2 SMNVEV, per germline (reference sequence). CDR3 length: 16 residues. V was clipped by 5 bases and J by 1 base; unmatched bases: 8. This CDR3 reads CASSPRLAGTQETQYF. In DNA, the CDR3 is TGTGCCAGCAGTCCCCGGCTAGCGGGAACCCAAGAGACCCAGTACTTC.

The chain uses TRBV6-6 and TRBJ2-5; no clear D. Trimming removed 4 bases from V and 3 bases from J, with 3 bases in between. Germline values: CDR1 MNHNY, CDR2 SVGAGI (reference sequence). This CDR3 region has 11 residues. The CDR3 nucleotides are TGTGCCAGCAGTTCCAAAGAGACCCAGTACTTC. Translated, it gives CASSSKETQYF.

The chain couples TRBV6-5 to TRBJ2-7; the match to TRBD2 covers 10 bases. The germline gives CDR1 MNHEY, CDR2 SVGAGI. J lost 7 bases, V lost 0 bases, and 9 bases had no gene match. The CDR3 runs 16 residues. The CDR3 region is CASSYSSSGRAREQYF. The CDR3 nucleotides read TGTGCCAGCAGTTACTCGTCGAGCGGGAGGGCCCGGGAGCAGTACTTC.

This chain links TRBV28 with TRBJ2-3, with 8 bases identical to TRBD1. Germline assignment: CDR1 MDHEN and CDR2 SYDVKM. CDR3 length: 18 amino acids. V gave up 2 bases and J gave up 0 bases; unmatched junction bases: 10. The CDR3 reads CASSLPQGAHGSTDTQYF. CDR3 DNA: TGTGCCAGCAGTTTACCCCAGGGGGCCCACGGTAGCACAGATACGCAGTATTTT.

The V call is TRBV30, the J call TRBJ2-2; perhaps TRBD2 as D (6 bases). The V end was cut by 7 bases, the J end by 0 bases, with 15 bases between. The CDR3 runs to 15 residues. Germline V CDR1 and CDR2: GTSNPN, SVGIG (reference sequence). As DNA, the CDR3 is TGTGCCTTAACCTTGGGGACTGCGAACACCGGGGAGCTGTTTTTT. Its translation is CALTLGTANTGELFF.

Of note for this clone: Other nucleotide sequences from this sample produce the same CDR3. The chain carries TRBV11-2 and TRBJ1-4, with D perhaps matching TRBD1 (6 bases). This CDR3 is built from 16 residues. Germline V gene sequence: CDR1 SGHAT, CDR2 FQNNGV. The V gene lost 1 base and the J gene lost 0 bases, with 9 bases spanning the gap. CDR3 sequence: CASSLVTGATNEKLFF. As DNA, the CDR3 is TGTGCCAGCAGCTTAGTGACAGGAGCAACTAATGAAAAACTGTTTTTT.

The V gene is TRBV6-5, the J gene TRBJ2-7, with TRBD1 matching 9 bases. Looked up from germline, CDR1 is MNHEY and CDR2 is SVGAGI. V lost 6 bases and J lost 4; bases outside the gene matches: 7. CDR3 length equals 14 residues. The chain's CDR3 is CASRRDRVSYEQYF. The CDR3 DNA follows: TGTGCCAGCAGGCGGGACAGGGTTTCATACGAGCAGTACTTC.

This clone has just one count. Other DNA sequences within the sample encode an identical CDR3. The CDR3 DNA reads TGTGCCAGCAGTTTGGGGCAGGGGAATGAAAAACTGTTTTTT. Amino acids: CASSLGQGNEKLFF. The chain uses TRBV27 and TRBJ1-4; TRBD1 is a possible D gene (6 bases). This CDR3 comprises 14 residues. V gave up 3 bases and J gave up 5 bases, with 10 bases separating them. Germline V gene data show CDR1 as MNHEY and CDR2 as SMNVEV (reference sequence).

This rearrangement joins TRBV2 to TRBJ2-3; TRBD1 matches 7 bases. From germline, CDR1 is SNHLY and CDR2 FYNNEI. The CDR3 is made up of 12 amino acids. J lost 5 bases, V lost 5 bases, and 1 base had no gene match. For the CDR3, the DNA is TGTGCCAGCAGTAACAGGGGAGATACGCAGTATTTT. Protein: CASSNRGDTQYF.

V is TRBV2 and J is TRBJ1-4, with D maybe TRBD1 (6 bases). The CDR3 contains 16 residues. V dropped 3 bases and J dropped 5 bases, with 16 bases sitting between them. CDR1 is SNHLY and CDR2 is FYNNEI in the germline V gene. This chain's CDR3 is CASSDPGAGRNEKLFF. Written as DNA, the CDR3 is TGTGCCAGCAGTGACCCGGGGGCCGGGCGAAATGAAAAACTGTTTTTT.

The rearrangement joins TRBV5-8 to TRBJ2-2; D remains ambiguous. CDR3 length: 15 amino acids. The germline V gene has CDR1 SGHTS and CDR2 YDEGEE. Between the trimmed V and J ends, which lost 0 bases and 6 bases, there was a span of 12 bases. The CDR3 loop reads CASSLAPPFPGELFF. In DNA form, the CDR3 reads TGTGCCAGCAGCTTGGCGCCCCCTTTCCCCGGGGAGCTGTTTTTT. Combining the CDR3 with reference TRBV5-8 and TRBJ2-2 gives the whole variable domain EAGVTQSPTHLIKTRGQQATLRCSPISGHTSVYWYQQALGLGLQFLLWYDEGEERNRGNFPPRFSGRQFPNYSSELNVNALELEDSALYLCASSLAPPFPGELFFGEGSRLTVL.

The chain couples TRBV6-1 to TRBJ1-1, with 7 bases fitting TRBD1. CDR3 size: 12 residues. V shed 5 bases, J shed 4 bases, and the junction held 1 base outside the gene matches. Germline V lookup: CDR1 MNHNS, CDR2 SASEGT. CDR3 sequence (DNA): TGTGCCAGCAGTCAGGGGGGCACTGAAGCTTTCTTT. It specifies CASSQGGTEAFF.